The 3 T cell receptor beta chains given below trace back to one sample, sequenced in a study of blood T cells in healthy people across ages. Through a sample-barcoded 5' primer and a J-beta primer mix, a second PCR was run for roughly 7 to 12 cycles. TCRdb re-called the 5' RACE reads through MiXCR, storing one row per CDR3 protein. The sample has a few hundred thousand distinct CDR3 sequences, roughly half seen once. The sample was blood. The receptors originated from a man between 60 and 70 years old in good health.

The chain employs TRBV28 and TRBJ2-5, with no clear D. There are 13 residues in the CDR3. CDR1 and CDR2 (germline): MDHEN, SYDVKM. V shed 2 bases and J shed 3 bases, with 7 bases lying between them. The CDR3 sequence is CASSLPEKETQYF. The DNA of the CDR3 is TGTGCCAGCAGTTTACCAGAGAAAGAGACCCAGTACTTC. Together with reference TRBV28 and TRBJ2-5, the CDR3 gives the full variable domain: DVKVTQSSRYLVKRTGEKVFLECVQDMDHENMFWYRQDPGLGLRLIYFSYDVKMKEKGDIPEGYSVSREKKERFSLILESASTNQTSMYLCASSLPEKETQYFGPGTRLLVL.

For this clonotype: A much larger clone lies a single base off, so this may be a read error. V and J are TRBV30 and TRBJ2-3; D not resolved. The CDR3 runs 13 residues. Trimming cost V 6 bases and J 4 bases, with 14 bases left between them. Germline-derived CDR1 and CDR2 are GTSNPN and SVGIG (reference sequence). The CDR3 bases are TGTGCCTGTTGTCCCAAAGTGGCAGATACGCAGTATTTT. Translated: CACCPKVADTQYF.

J is TRBJ2-7 and V is TRBV25-1; 10 nucleotides align to TRBD1. CDR1 and CDR2 from the germline V gene are MGHDK and SYGVNS. The CDR3 has 15 amino acids. Losses at the gene ends were 3 bases for V and 3 bases for J; bases not matched to a gene: 5. Here the CDR3 reads CASSDPGQGLYEQYF. In DNA form, the CDR3 reads TGTGCCAGCAGTGATCCGGGACAGGGGCTCTACGAGCAGTACTTC.